The 21 T cell receptor beta chains below come from one sample, sequenced in a study of shared clonotypes between healthy human individuals (dated by TCRdb to the early 2020s). Library construction relied on the immunoSEQ multiplex PCR assay. Held by TCRdb, this immuneACCESS table contains in-frame sequences only and omits some clones. Under half of the omission traces to an unresolved V gene where checked; the cause of the rest is unknown. In all, the sample holds millions of clones, and less than 95% of those were seen once. Roughly 1.1% of the sample goes to the ten largest clones. CD8 naive samples consisted of CD45RO-negative cells that were positively selected for CCR7, yielding a CD45RA+CCR7+ population without TemRA cells. Sequenced input: naive CD8+ T cells sorted from blood. The meaning of the sample's cell subset or site label: CD45RA+CCR7+. These receptors were obtained from a man between 18 and 35 years old in good health.

About this clone: Distinct nucleotide sequences in the sample also encode this CDR3. This chain uses TRBV9 with TRBJ1-3; D not resolved. Per germline, CDR1 SGDLS and CDR2 YYNGEE. Trimming removed 0 bases at V and 4 bases at J, with 2 bases between. This CDR3 is 12 amino acids long. This CDR3 is CASSVAGNTIYF. The CDR3 coding sequence is TGTGCCAGCAGCGTAGCCGGAAACACCATATATTTT. The variable domain in full, completed from reference TRBV9 and TRBJ1-3, reads DSGVTQTPKHLITATGQRVTLRCSPRSGDLSVYWYQQSLDQGLQFLIQYYNGEERAKGNILERFSAQQFPDLHSELNLSSLELGDSALYFCASSVAGNTIYFGEGSWLTVV.

With respect to this clone: This sample includes further DNA sequences coding for the same CDR3. The V gene is TRBV5-1, the J gene TRBJ1-1; D gene unclear. This CDR3 comprises 11 residues. Germline CDR1 SGHRS, CDR2 YFSETQ. V dropped 5 bases and J dropped 8 bases, with 10 bases sitting between them. The CDR3 region is CASRLGGEAFF. The DNA of the CDR3 is TGCGCCAGCAGACTAGGAGGGGAAGCTTTCTTT.

This clone was detected once. The V call is TRBV21-1, the J call TRBJ1-5. TRBV21-1 is a documented pseudogene. This CDR3 has 15 amino acids. CDR3 amino acids: CASSKVLGNRQPQHF. As DNA, the CDR3 is TGTGCCAGCAGCAAAGTATTGGGGAATCGCCAGCCCCAGCATTTT.

The gene calls are TRBV4-3 and TRBJ1-1, with 7 bases that match TRBD1. Trimming cost V 3 bases and J 1 base; bases outside gene matches: 8. This CDR3 contains 16 residues. Germline-derived CDR1 and CDR2 are LGHNA and YSLEER. CDR3 DNA sequence: TGCGCCAGCAGCCAGGAATGGGACAGCGCGAACACTGAAGCTTTCTTT. It specifies CASSQEWDSANTEAFF.

The genes are TRBV2 and TRBJ1-3; unclear D gene. The CDR3 runs 16 residues. Per germline, CDR1 SNHLY and CDR2 FYNNEI. V was pared by 2 bases and J by 1 base, with 12 bases between. CDR3 sequence (DNA): TGTGCCAGCAGTGAACAAAGGGAGGGATCTGGAAACACCATATATTTT. This codes for CASSEQREGSGNTIYF.

The chain joins TRBV4-3 to TRBJ2-1, with 12 bases matching TRBD2. This CDR3 has 17 amino acids. Germline V gene lookup returns CDR1 LGHNA and CDR2 YSLEER. The ends lost 3 bases at V and 6 bases at J; junction bases unmatched: 9. CDR3 loop: CASSHTLASGRANEQFF. The CDR3 nucleotides read TGCGCCAGCAGCCATACCTTGGCTAGCGGGAGGGCCAATGAGCAGTTCTTC.

The chain couples TRBV2 to TRBJ2-2; D not resolved. The CDR3 extends over 13 amino acids. The V end was cut by 8 bases, the J end by 0 bases, with 7 bases between. Germline V gene data show CDR1 as SNHLY and CDR2 as FYNNEI. CDR3 DNA sequence: TGTGCCAGCGATGGGACGAACACCGGGGAGCTGTTTTTT. This encodes CASDGTNTGELFF.

The chain couples TRBV11-3 to TRBJ2-2; TRBD2 is a possible D gene (6 bases). Germline V CDR1 and CDR2: SGHNT, YENEEA. There are 16 residues in the CDR3. V lost 1 base and J 5 bases, leaving 14 bases between the germline ends. CDR3 amino acids: CASSLVGGVSTGELFF. DNA of the CDR3: TGTGCCAGCAGCTTAGTAGGCGGGGTCTCTACCGGGGAGCTGTTTTTT.

The chain combines TRBV6-5 with TRBJ1-5; the D gene is possibly TRBD1 (5 bases). Germline values: CDR1 MNHEY, CDR2 SVGAGI. V shed 6 bases and J shed 5 bases, with 14 bases lying between them. The CDR3 length is 14 residues. The CDR3 is CASSPYRGDQPQHF. Written as DNA, the CDR3 is TGTGCCAGCAGCCCATATCGGGGCGATCAGCCCCAGCATTTT.

V usage is TRBV5-6 and J usage is TRBJ1-2; 8 bases align to TRBD1. CDR3 length equals 16 residues. The germline V gene encodes CDR1 SGHDT and CDR2 YYEEEE. Losses at the gene ends were 3 bases for V and 3 bases for J; bases not matched to a gene: 10. The CDR3 is CASSSDDRGRDYGYTF. As DNA, the CDR3 is TGTGCCAGCAGCTCCGACGACAGGGGCAGGGACTATGGCTACACCTTC.

This chain uses TRBV9 with TRBJ1-3; D ambiguous. This CDR3 spans 15 amino acids. V was cut by 0 bases and J by 0 bases, with 7 bases left in between. Germline loops: CDR1 SGDLS, CDR2 YYNGEE. CDR3 in amino acids: CASSVDGISGNTIYF. The CDR3 DNA is TGTGCCAGCAGCGTAGACGGGATCTCTGGAAACACCATATATTTT.

The rearrangement joins TRBV9 to TRBJ1-2; 7 bases match TRBD1. Germline V CDR1 and CDR2: SGDLS, YYNGEE. This CDR3 is 15 amino acids long. V gave up 0 bases and J gave up 7 bases; unmatched junction bases: 9. The DNA of the CDR3 is TGTGCCAGCAGCGTAGTGGAAGGGGGCGTGGTTGGCTACACCTTC. Translating gives CASSVVEGGVVGYTF.

The chain is built from TRBV12-2 and TRBJ1-1; TRBD1 is the table's D call, not checked against the DNA. TRBV12-2 is recorded as a pseudogene. There are 17 residues in the CDR3. In DNA form, the CDR3 reads TGTGCAAGTCGCTTAGCGGGACAGCACCATATGAACACTGAAGCTTTCTTT. It is translated as CASRLAGQHHMNTEAFF.

V is TRBV7-3 and J is TRBJ2-1; D gene unclear. CDR1 and CDR2 from the germline V gene are SGHTA and FQGTGA. The CDR3 is made up of 15 amino acids. The V and J ends lost 5 bases and 3 bases respectively, with 14 bases between them. CDR3 DNA: TGTGCCAGCAGCCCCGCCGATTCGGGCTACAATGAGCAGTTCTTC. Protein: CASSPADSGYNEQFF.

V and J are TRBV4-3 and TRBJ1-5, with D unclear. CDR3 length: 13 amino acids. Looked up from germline, CDR1 is LGHNA and CDR2 is YSLEER. The V end lost 0 bases, the J end lost 6 bases, and 6 bases lay between the germline ends. CDR3 protein: CASSQEVAQPQHF. CDR3 nucleotides: TGCGCCAGCAGCCAAGAAGTGGCTCAGCCCCAGCATTTT.

The V and J genes are TRBV28 and TRBJ2-1; D uncertain. Trimming removed 7 bases at V and 7 bases at J, with 8 bases between. Per germline, CDR1 MDHEN and CDR2 SYDVKM. This CDR3 comprises 11 residues. The CDR3 DNA sequence: TGTGCCAGCAACTACGCGAATGAGCAGTTCTTC. This sequence encodes CASNYANEQFF.

The rearrangement uses TRBV6-4 and TRBJ2-7; D call uncertain. The V end lost 0 bases, the J end lost 0 bases, and 12 bases lay between the germline ends. Per germline, CDR1 MRHNA and CDR2 SNTAGT. CDR3 size: 16 residues. CDR3 DNA: TGTGCCAGCAGTGACTCAGCCAGGTGGCACTCCTACGAGCAGTACTTC. Encoded protein: CASSDSARWHSYEQYF.

This rearrangement joins TRBV28 to TRBJ2-7; D is unclear. The CDR3 is made up of 14 amino acids. The germline V gene has CDR1 MDHEN and CDR2 SYDVKM. The germline V and J ends were trimmed by 3 bases and 2 bases, with 11 bases remaining between them. CDR3 DNA sequence: TGTGCCAGCAGTTTTGGGCACGAAGCCTACGAGCAGTACTTC. As protein: CASSFGHEAYEQYF. The full variable domain, in which reference TRBV28 and TRBJ2-7 provide the parts outside the CDR3, is DVKVTQSSRYLVKRTGEKVFLECVQDMDHENMFWYRQDPGLGLRLIYFSYDVKMKEKGDIPEGYSVSREKKERFSLILESASTNQTSMYLCASSFGHEAYEQYFGPGTRLTVT.

The chain has TRBV5-6 and TRBJ2-7; the D call may be TRBD1 or TRBD2 (5 bases each). Germline loops: CDR1 SGHDT, CDR2 YYEEEE. V lost 1 base to trimming and J lost 1 base, with 12 bases between them. The CDR3 has 15 residues. The CDR3 DNA reads TGTGCCAGCAGCTTGAGCCAGGGAGCATCCTACGAGCAGTACTTC. Its translation is CASSLSQGASYEQYF. Full variable domain (outside the CDR3, taken from reference TRBV5-6 and TRBJ2-7): DAGVTQSPTHLIKTRGQQVTLRCSPKSGHDTVSWYQQALGQGPQFIFQYYEEEERQRGNFPDRFSGHQFPNYSSELNVNALLLGDSALYLCASSLSQGASYEQYFGPGTRLTVT.

This clone was counted between two and nine times. Different DNA sequences within this sample yield the same CDR3. In nucleotides, the CDR3 is TGTGCCAGCTCACCACCGGGAGATACGCAGTATTTT. Translated, it gives CASSPPGDTQYF. J is TRBJ2-3 and V is TRBV18; the D is unclear. This CDR3 contains 12 residues. V lost 0 bases, J lost 5 bases, and 3 bases lay in between. The germline gives CDR1 KGHSH, CDR2 LQKENI.

CDR3 protein: CASRTGIDGYTF. Here the CDR3 DNA reads TGTGCCAGTAGGACAGGGATAGATGGCTACACCTTC. The chain carries TRBV19 and TRBJ1-2; 7 bases are a match to TRBD1. This CDR3 region has 12 residues. The J segment lost 6 bases and the V segment lost 6 bases, leaving 4 bases of the junction unmatched. Germline loops: CDR1 LNHDA, CDR2 SQIVND (reference sequence).